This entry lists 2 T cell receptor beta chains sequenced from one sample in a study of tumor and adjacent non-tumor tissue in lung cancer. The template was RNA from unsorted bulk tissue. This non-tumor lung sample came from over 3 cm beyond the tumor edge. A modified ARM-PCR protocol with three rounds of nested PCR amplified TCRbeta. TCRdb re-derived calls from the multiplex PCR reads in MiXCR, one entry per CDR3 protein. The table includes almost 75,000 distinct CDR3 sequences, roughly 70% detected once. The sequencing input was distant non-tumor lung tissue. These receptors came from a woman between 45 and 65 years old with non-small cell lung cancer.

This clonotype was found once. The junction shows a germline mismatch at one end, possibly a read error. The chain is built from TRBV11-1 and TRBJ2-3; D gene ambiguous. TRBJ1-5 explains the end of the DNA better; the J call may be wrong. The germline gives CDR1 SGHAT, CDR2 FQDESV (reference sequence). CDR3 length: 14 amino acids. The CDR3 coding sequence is TGTGCCAGCAGCATAGCGGTGGGCACATATACGCAGCATTTT. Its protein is CASSIAVGTYTQHF.

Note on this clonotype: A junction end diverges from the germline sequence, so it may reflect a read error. CDR3 sequence reads: CASSMDSGSIDAQYF. The CDR3 nucleotides are TGTGCCAGCAGCATGGATAGCGGGAGCATAGATGCGCAGTATTTT. The chain carries TRBV11-2 and TRBJ2-3; the match to TRBD2 covers 9 bases. Germline V lookup: CDR1 SGHAT, CDR2 FQNNGV. The CDR3 spans 15 residues.